This T cell receptor beta chain originates from a study of T cell repertoires in cytomegalovirus infection. This CDR3 spans 15 amino acids. Trimming took 5 bases from V and 5 from J; bases not matched to a gene: 8. Germline CDR1 and CDR2: DFQATT and SNEGSKA (reference sequence). Of note for this clonotype: No antigen is known for it.

TCRdb ran MiXCR on the reads and lists one entry per CDR3 protein. This table has around 570,000 distinct CDR3 sequences, 40% appearing once. The starting material was cultured PBMCs, obtained from culture after CMV antigen stimulation. The genes are TRBV20-1 and TRBJ2-3; the match to TRBD2 covers 12 bases. This clonotype originated in a human donor in good health (CMV status not recorded). Some clones in this sample may be carry-over from other donors' samples. The CDR3 nucleotides read TGCAGTGCTTCTTCTACTAGCGGGGGGATAGATACGCAGTATTTT. It specifies CSASSTSGGIDTQYF.